The clone carrying this TCR beta chain was recorded a few times. What it recognizes is unknown. Germline CDR1 and CDR2: SGHAT and FQNNGV. The CDR3 spans 13 residues. V was clipped by 3 bases and J by 6 bases, with 8 bases between them. This sample was included in a study of T cells in Graves' hyperthyroidism and ophthalmopathy. Notes on the study in general: Blood samples included most of the expanded thyroid clonotypes exceeding 0.001. A model of 13 V-J features distinguished ophthalmopathy from stable hyperthyroidism.

The study included ophthalmopathy patients with Clinical Activity Score at least 3, NOSPECS grade at least 4 and duration under 3 months. Clinicians diagnosed patients from clinical symptoms, serum thyroxine and TRAb, thyroid ultrasound and orbital computed tomography. There were TCR beta CDR3 regions amplified from RNA transcripts. In the first-round RT-PCR of the TCR CDR3, the HTBI primer set was used. TCRdb called the multiplex PCR reads again in MiXCR, with one record for every CDR3 protein. The sample holds a few hundred thousand distinct CDR3 sequences, approximately 21% seen once. This clonotype was obtained from a man aged 25-45 years with Graves' ophthalmopathy. Sequencing was performed on blood. This rearrangement joins TRBV11-2 to TRBJ2-2, with D unresolved. The CDR3 DNA reads TGTGCCAGCAGCTTCCTGGTGCCCGGGGAGCTGTTTTTT. Translating gives CASSFLVPGELFF.